A single TCR beta chain is shown here with its context. What it recognizes is unknown. TCRdb reanalysed the RACE reads using MiXCR and keeps one entry per CDR3 protein. The sample lists 70,000 to 90,000 distinct CDR3 sequences; under 11% were seen once. This record belongs to a study of human T cells and chemical hapten exposure. Study-wide background: Cases of alopecia areata, totalis or universalis occurred in a predominantly female patient group.

V lost 5 bases, J lost 2 bases, and 7 bases stayed unmatched. The CDR3 length is 15 residues. In germline, CDR1 is MNHEY, CDR2 SMNVEV (reference sequence). Study-level results: Higher patch test scores went with higher counts of PT1 expanded TCRs. Expanded TCRs produced significantly more large CDR3 similarity clusters than controls did.

Time point: patch test 2, 6 weeks after DPC sensitization. The sample's treatment: therapeutic diphenylcyclopropenone sensitization with weekly scalp DPC. The chain recombines TRBV27 with TRBJ2-7; 9 bases are shared with TRBD1. The source material was whole blood, sampled in connection with sensitization to the hapten diphenylcyclopropenone (DPC). This receptor was identified in a woman between 45 and 60 years old with alopecia areata. Some clones in this sample may be carry-over from other donors' samples. CDR3 in amino acids: CASSVAGTGPYEQYF. For the CDR3, the DNA is TGTGCCAGCAGTGTTGCCGGGACAGGGCCCTACGAGCAGTACTTC.